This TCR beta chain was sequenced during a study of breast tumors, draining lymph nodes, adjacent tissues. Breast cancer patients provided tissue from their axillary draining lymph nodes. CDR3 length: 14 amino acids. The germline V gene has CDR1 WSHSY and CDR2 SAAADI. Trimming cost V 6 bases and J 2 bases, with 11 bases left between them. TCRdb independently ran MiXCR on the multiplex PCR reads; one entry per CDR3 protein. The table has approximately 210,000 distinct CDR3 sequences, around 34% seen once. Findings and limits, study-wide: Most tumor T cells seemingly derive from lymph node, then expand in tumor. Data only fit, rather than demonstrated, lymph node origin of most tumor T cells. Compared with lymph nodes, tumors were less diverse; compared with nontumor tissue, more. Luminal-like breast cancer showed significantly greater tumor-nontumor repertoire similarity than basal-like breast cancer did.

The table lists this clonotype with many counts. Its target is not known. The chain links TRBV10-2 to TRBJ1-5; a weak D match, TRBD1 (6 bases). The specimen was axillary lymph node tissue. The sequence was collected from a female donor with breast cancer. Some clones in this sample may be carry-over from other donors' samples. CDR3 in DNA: TGCGCCAGCAGAGGGGGAATTGGCAATCAGCCCCAGCATTTT. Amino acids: CASRGGIGNQPQHF.